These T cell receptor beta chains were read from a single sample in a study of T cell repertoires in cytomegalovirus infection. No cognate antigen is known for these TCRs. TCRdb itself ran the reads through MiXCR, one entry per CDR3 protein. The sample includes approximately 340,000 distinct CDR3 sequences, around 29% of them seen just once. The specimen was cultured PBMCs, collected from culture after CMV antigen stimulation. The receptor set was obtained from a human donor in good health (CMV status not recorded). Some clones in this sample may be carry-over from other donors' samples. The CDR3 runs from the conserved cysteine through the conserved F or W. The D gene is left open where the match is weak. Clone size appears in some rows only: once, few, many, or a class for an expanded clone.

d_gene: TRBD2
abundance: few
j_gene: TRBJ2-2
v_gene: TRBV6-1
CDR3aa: CASRMTSGRETGELFF
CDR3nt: TGTGCCAGCAGGATGACTAGCGGGAGGGAAACCGGGGAGCTGTTTTTT

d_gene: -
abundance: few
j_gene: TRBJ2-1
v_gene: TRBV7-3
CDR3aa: CASSSSRDNEQFF
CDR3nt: TGTGCCAGCAGCTCCTCTCGGGACAATGAGCAGTTCTTC

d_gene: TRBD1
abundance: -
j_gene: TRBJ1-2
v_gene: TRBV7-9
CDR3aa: CASSLGQRYGYTF
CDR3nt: TGTGCCAGCAGCTTGGGACAGCGCTATGGCTACACCTTC

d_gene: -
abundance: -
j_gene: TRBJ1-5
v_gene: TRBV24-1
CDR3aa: CATSDWGSQNSNQPQHF
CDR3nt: TGTGCCACCAGTGATTGGGGCAGTCAAAATAGCAATCAGCCCCAGCATTTT

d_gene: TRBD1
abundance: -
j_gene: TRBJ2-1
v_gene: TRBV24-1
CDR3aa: CATSDPQGSYNEQFF
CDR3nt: TGTGCCACCAGTGATCCACAGGGGTCCTACAATGAGCAGTTCTTC

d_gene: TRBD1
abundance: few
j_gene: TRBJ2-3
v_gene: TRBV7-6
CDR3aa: CASSFDPGQGSLNTQYF
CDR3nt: TGTGCCAGCAGCTTTGATCCGGGACAGGGTAGCCTGAATACGCAGTATTTT

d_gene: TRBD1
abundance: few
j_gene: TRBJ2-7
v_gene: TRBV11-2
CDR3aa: CASSLGQGYGEQYF
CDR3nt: TGTGCCAGCAGCTTGGGACAGGGGTATGGCGAGCAGTACTTC

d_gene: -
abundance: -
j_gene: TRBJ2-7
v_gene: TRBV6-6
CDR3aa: CASSDSGRLGYEQYF
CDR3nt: TGTGCCAGCAGTGACTCTGGGAGGTTAGGCTACGAGCAGTACTTC

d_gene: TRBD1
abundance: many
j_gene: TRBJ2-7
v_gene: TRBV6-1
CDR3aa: CASSETGDSSYEQYF
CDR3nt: TGTGCCAGCAGTGAAACCGGGGACAGCTCCTACGAGCAGTACTTC

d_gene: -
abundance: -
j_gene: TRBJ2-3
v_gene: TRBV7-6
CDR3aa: CASSLDGVRARADTQYF
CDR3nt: TGTGCCAGCAGCTTAGACGGTGTCAGGGCTCGGGCAGATACGCAGTATTTT

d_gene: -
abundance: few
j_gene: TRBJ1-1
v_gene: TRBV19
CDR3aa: CASSMGGNTEAFF
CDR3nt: TGTGCCAGTAGTATGGGTGGAAACACTGAAGCTTTCTTT

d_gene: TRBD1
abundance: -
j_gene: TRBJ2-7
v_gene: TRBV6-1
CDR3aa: CASSEPPGQGRNEQYF
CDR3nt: TGTGCCAGCAGTGAACCTCCGGGACAGGGGAGAAACGAGCAGTACTTC

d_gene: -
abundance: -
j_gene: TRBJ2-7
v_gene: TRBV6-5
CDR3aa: CASRSQFSGKYEQYF
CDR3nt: TGTGCCAGCAGATCTCAATTTAGCGGAAAATACGAGCAGTACTTC

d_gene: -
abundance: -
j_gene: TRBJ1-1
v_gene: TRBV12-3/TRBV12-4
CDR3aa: CASRLTEQTEAFF
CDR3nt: TGTGCCAGCAGACTGACAGAGCAGACTGAAGCTTTCTTT

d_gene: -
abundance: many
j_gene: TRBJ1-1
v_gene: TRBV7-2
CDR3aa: CASSFFLASNTEAFF
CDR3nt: TGTGCCAGCAGCTTTTTTCTGGCTTCGAACACTGAAGCTTTCTTT

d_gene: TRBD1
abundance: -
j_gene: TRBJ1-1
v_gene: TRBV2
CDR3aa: CARGTGRTEAFF
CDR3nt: TGTGCCAGGGGGACAGGGAGGACTGAAGCTTTCTTT

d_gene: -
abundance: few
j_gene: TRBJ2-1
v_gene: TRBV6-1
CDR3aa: CASVPAAYNEQFF
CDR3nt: TGTGCCAGCGTACCAGCGGCCTACAATGAGCAGTTCTTC

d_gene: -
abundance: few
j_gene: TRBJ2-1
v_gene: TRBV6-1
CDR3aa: CASSEFVSYNEQFF
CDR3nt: TGTGCCAGCAGTGAATTCGTTAGTTACAATGAGCAGTTCTTC

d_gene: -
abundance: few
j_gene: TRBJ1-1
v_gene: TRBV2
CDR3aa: CASSGNSGEINTEAFF
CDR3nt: TGTGCCAGCAGTGGAAACTCCGGGGAGATCAACACTGAAGCTTTCTTT

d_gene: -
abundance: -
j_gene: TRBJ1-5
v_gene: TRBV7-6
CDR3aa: CASSFDTRNQPQHF
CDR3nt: TGTGCCAGCAGCTTCGACACCCGCAATCAGCCCCAGCATTTT

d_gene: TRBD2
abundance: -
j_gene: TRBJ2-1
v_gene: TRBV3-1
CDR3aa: CASSHKLVRTSTDNEQFF
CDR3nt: TGTGCCAGCAGCCACAAGTTAGTACGGACTAGCACAGACAATGAGCAGTTCTTC

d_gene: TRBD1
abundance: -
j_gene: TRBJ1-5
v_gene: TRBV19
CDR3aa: CASRAQGQINQPQHF
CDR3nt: TGTGCCAGTAGAGCGCAGGGACAGATCAATCAGCCCCAGCATTTT

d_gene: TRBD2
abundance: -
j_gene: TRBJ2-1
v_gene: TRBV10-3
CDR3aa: CAISEQLAAQMFF
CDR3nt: TGTGCCATCAGTGAGCAACTAGCGGCTCAGATGTTCTTC

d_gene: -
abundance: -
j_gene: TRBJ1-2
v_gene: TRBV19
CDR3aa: CASRPGKDGYTF
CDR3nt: TGTGCCAGTAGGCCGGGGAAGGATGGCTACACCTTC

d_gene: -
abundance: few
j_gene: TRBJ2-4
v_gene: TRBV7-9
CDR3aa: CASSFVQGRDIQYF
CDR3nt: TGTGCCAGCAGCTTCGTACAGGGTAGAGACATTCAGTACTTC

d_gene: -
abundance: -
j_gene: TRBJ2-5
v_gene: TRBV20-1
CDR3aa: CSARGDPAQETQYF
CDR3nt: TGCAGTGCTAGAGGTGACCCGGCTCAAGAGACCCAGTACTTC

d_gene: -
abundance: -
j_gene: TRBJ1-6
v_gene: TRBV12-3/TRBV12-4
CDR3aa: CASSLSIGQYNSPLHF
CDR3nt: TGTGCCAGCAGTTTAAGCATAGGACAGTATAATTCACCCCTCCACTTT

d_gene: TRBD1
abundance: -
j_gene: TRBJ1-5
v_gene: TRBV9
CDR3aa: CASSRTGDSYQPQHF
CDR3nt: TGTGCCAGCAGCAGGACAGGGGATTCCTATCAGCCCCAGCATTTT

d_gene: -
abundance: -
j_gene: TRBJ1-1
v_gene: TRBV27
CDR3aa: CASTERAPYTEAFF
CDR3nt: TGTGCCAGCACGGAAAGGGCACCCTACACTGAAGCTTTCTTT

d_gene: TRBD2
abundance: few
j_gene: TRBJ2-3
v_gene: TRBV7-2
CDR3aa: CASGLAGGLYTQYF
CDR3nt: TGTGCCAGCGGATTAGCGGGGGGGCTATATACGCAGTATTTT

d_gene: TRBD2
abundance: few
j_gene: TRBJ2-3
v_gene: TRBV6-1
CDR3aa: CASRGLATDTQYF
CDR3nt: TGTGCCAGCAGGGGACTAGCTACAGATACGCAGTATTTT

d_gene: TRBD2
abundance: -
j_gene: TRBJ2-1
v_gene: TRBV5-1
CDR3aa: CASSSEPGLAGNEQFF
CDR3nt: TGCGCCAGCAGTTCCGAACCGGGACTAGCGGGCAATGAGCAGTTCTTC

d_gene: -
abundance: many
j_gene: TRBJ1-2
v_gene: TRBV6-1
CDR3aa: CASRPYREINGYTF
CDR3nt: TGTGCCAGCAGGCCCTACAGGGAAATTAATGGCTACACCTTC

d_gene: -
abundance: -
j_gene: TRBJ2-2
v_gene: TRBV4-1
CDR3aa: CASSPKHQGAGTGELFF
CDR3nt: TGCGCCAGCAGCCCTAAGCACCAGGGCGCAGGCACCGGGGAGCTGTTTTTT

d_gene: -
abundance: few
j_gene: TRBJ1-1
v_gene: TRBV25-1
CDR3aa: CASSTRLTEAFF
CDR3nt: TGTGCCAGCAGTACCCGCTTGACTGAAGCTTTCTTT

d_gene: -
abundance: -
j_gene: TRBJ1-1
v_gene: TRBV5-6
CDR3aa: CASSLGRWGAFF
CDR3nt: TGTGCCAGCAGCTTGGGGAGGTGGGGAGCTTTCTTT

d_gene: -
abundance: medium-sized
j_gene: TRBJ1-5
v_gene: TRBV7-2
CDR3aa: CASSLGPGNQPQHF
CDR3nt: TGTGCCAGCAGCCTCGGACCGGGCAATCAGCCCCAGCATTTT

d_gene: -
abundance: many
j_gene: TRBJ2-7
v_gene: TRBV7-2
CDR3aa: CASSFSRGYEQYF
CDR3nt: TGTGCCAGCAGCTTTAGTCGGGGCTACGAGCAGTACTTC

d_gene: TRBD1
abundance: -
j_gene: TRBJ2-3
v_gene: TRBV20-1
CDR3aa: CSATDREYTDTQYF
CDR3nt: TGCAGTGCCACGGACAGGGAGTACACAGATACGCAGTATTTT

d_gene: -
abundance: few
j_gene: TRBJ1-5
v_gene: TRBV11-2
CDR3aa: CASSLEVGGNQPQHF
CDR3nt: TGTGCCAGCAGCTTAGAGGTGGGAGGCAATCAGCCCCAGCATTTT

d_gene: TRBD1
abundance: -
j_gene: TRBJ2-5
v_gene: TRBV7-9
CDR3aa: CASSAGQGPGRTQYF
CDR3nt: TGTGCCAGCAGCGCTGGACAGGGTCCGGGAAGAACCCAGTACTTC

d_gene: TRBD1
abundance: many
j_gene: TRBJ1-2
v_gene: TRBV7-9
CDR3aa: CASSLNRDREDGYTF
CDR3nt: TGTGCCAGCAGTCTAAACCGGGACAGGGAGGATGGCTACACCTTC

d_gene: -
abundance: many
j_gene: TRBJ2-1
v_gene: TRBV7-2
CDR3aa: CASSSPDRSYNEQFF
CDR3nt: TGTGCCAGCAGCTCCCCCGACCGGTCCTACAATGAGCAGTTCTTC

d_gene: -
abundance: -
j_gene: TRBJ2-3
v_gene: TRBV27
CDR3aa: CASTRGAERWYF
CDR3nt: TGTGCCAGCACTCGGGGGGCAGAGAGGTGGTATTTT

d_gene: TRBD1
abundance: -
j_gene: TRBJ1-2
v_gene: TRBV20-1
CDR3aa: CSGETGGTYGYTF
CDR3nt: TGCAGTGGGGAGACAGGGGGAACCTATGGCTACACCTTC

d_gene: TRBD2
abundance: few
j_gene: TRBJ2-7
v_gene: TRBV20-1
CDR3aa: CSARWTSGGYEQYF
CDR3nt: TGCAGTGCTAGATGGACTAGCGGAGGCTACGAGCAGTACTTC

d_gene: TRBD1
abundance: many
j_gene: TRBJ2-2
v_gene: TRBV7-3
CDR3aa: CASRPGTGNTGELFF
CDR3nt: TGTGCCAGCAGGCCCGGGACAGGGAACACCGGGGAGCTGTTTTTT

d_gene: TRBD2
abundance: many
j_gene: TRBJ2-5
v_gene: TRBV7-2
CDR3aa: CASSLGVAGAETQYF
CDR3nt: TGTGCCAGCAGCTTAGGGGTAGCGGGAGCAGAGACCCAGTACTTC

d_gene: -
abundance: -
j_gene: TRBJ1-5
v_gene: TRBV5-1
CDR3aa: CASSLGQANSNQPQHF
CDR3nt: TGCGCCAGCAGCTTGGGACAGGCCAATTCTAATCAGCCCCAGCATTTT

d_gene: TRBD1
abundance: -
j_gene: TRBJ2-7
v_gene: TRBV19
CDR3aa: CASSMGEGQGDYEQYF
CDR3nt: TGTGCCAGTAGTATGGGCGAGGGGCAGGGGGACTACGAGCAGTACTTC

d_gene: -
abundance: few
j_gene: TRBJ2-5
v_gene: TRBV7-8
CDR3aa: CASSSSGLQETQYF
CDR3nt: TGTGCCAGCAGCTCCAGCGGTCTTCAAGAGACCCAGTACTTC

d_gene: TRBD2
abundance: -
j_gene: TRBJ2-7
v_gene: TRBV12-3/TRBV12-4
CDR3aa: CASSGLAGEFSRGTYEQYF
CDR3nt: TGTGCCAGCAGTGGACTAGCGGGAGAATTCTCCAGGGGCACCTACGAGCAGTACTTC

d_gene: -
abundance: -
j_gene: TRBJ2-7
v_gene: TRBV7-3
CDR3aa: CASSSQDHGEQYF
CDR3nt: TGTGCCAGCAGCTCTCAGGACCATGGCGAGCAGTACTTC

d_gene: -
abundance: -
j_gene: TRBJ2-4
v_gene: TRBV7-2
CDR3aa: CASSLEGPGGEGGDIQYF
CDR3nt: TGTGCCAGCAGCTTAGAAGGGCCCGGTGGAGAGGGGGGAGACATTCAGTACTTC

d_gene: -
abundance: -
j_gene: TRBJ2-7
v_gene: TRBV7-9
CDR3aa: CASSSDQSGEQYF
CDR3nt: TGTGCCAGCAGCTCGGACCAGTCTGGGGAGCAGTACTTC

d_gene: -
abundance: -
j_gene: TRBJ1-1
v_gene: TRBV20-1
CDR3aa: CSAGGNTEAFF
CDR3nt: TGCAGTGCTGGAGGGAACACTGAAGCTTTCTTT

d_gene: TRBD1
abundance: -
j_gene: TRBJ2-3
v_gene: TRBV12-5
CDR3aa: CASGPGTGGFTDTQYF
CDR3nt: TGTGCTAGTGGGCCAGGGACAGGGGGCTTCACAGATACGCAGTATTTT

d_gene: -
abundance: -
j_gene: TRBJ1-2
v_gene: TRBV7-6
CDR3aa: CASSLRPGGALFGYTF
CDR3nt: TGTGCCAGCAGCTTGAGGCCCGGGGGGGCTCTATTTGGCTACACCTTC

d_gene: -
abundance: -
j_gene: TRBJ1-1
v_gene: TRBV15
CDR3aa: CIQRRGGMNTEAFF
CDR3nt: TGTATCCAGCGTCGGGGCGGCATGAACACTGAAGCTTTCTTT